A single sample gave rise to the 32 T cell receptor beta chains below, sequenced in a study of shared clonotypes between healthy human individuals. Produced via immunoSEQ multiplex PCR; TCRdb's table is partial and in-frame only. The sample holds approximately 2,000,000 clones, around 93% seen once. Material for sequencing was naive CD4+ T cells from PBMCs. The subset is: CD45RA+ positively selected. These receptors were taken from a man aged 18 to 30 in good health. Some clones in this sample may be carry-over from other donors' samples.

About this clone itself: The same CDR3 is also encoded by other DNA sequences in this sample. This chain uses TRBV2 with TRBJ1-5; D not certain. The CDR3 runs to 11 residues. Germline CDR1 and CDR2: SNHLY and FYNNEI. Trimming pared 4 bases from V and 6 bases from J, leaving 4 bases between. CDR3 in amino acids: CASSGPQPQHF. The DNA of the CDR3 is TGTGCCAGCAGTGGTCCTCAGCCCCAGCATTTT.

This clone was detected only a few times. In DNA, the CDR3 is TGTGCCAGCTCACCTGGAGTTCGGCAGCCCCAGCATTTT. Translation gives CASSPGVRQPQHF. This chain joins TRBV18 and TRBJ1-5; D uncertain. CDR3 length equals 13 residues. Looked up from germline, CDR1 is KGHSH and CDR2 is LQKENI. With 3 bases removed from V and 7 bases from J, the gap between germline ends came to 10 bases.

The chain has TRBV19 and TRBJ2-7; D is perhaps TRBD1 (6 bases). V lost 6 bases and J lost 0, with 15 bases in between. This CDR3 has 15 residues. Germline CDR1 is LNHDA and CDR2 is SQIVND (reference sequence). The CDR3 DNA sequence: TGTGCCAGTAGCTGGGACACCAAATACTCCTACGAGCAGTACTTC. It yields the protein CASSWDTKYSYEQYF.

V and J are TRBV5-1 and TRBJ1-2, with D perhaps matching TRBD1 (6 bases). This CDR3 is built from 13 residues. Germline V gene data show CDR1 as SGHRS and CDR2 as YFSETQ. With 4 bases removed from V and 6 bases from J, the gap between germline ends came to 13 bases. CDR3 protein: CASSGDITNGYTF. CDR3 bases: TGCGCCAGCAGCGGGGACATCACCAATGGCTACACCTTC.

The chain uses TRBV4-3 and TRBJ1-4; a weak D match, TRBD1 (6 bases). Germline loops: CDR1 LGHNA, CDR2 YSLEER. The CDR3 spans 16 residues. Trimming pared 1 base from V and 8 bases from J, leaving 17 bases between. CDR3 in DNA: TGCGCCAGCAGCCAAGTCGGCGGCAGGGGAAACGAAAAACTGTTTTTT. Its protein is CASSQVGGRGNEKLFF.

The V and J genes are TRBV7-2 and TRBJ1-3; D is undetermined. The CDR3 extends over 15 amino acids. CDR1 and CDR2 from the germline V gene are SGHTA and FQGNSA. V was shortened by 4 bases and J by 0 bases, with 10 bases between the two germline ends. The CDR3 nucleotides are TGTGCCAGCAGCTGGACTCGGAGCTCTGGAAACACCATATATTTT. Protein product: CASSWTRSSGNTIYF.

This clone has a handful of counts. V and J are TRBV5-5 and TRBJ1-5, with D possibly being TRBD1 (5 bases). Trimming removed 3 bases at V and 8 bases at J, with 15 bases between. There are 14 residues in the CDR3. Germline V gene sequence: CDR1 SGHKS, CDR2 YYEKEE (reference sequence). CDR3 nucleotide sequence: TGTGCCAGCAGCTCCCGGCCAGGGTTTGAGCCCCAGCATTTT. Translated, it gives CASSSRPGFEPQHF. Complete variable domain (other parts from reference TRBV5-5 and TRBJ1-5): DAGVTQSPTHLIKTRGQQVTLRCSPISGHKSVSWYQQVLGQGPQFIFQYYEKEERGRGNFPDRFSARQFPNYSSELNVNALLLGDSALYLCASSSRPGFEPQHFGDGTRLSIL.

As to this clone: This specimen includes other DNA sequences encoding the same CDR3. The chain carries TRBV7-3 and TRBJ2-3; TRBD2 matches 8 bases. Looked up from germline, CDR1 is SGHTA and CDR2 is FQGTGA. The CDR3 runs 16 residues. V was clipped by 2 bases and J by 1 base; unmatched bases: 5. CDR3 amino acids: CASSLSSGSGTDTQYF. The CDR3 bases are TGTGCCAGCAGCTTATCCAGCGGGAGCGGCACAGATACGCAGTATTTT.

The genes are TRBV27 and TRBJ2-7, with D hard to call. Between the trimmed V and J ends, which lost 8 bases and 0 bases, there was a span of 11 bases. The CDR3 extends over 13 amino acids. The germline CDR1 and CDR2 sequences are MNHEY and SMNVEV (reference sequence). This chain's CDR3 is CASGQAPSYEQYF. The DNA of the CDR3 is TGTGCCAGCGGGCAGGCCCCCTCCTACGAGCAGTACTTC.

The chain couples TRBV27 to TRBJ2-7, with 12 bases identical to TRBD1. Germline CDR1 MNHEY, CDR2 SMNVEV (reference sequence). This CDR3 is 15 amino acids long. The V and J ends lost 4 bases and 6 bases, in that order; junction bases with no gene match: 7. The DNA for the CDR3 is TGTGCCAGCAGTTCTTCCGGGACAGGGGGCCTCGAGCAGTACTTC. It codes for CASSSSGTGGLEQYF.

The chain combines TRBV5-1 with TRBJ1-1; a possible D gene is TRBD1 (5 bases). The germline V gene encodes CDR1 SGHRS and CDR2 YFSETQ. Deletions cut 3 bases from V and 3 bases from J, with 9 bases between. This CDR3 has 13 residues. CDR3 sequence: CASSWGVDTEAFF. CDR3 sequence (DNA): TGCGCCAGCAGCTGGGGCGTGGACACTGAAGCTTTCTTT.

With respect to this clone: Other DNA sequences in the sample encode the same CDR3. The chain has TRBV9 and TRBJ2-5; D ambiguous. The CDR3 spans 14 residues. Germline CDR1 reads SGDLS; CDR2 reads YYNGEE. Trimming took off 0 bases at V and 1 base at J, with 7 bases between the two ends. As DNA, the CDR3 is TGTGCCAGCAGCGTAGAGGGCAGCCAAGAGACCCAGTACTTC. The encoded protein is CASSVEGSQETQYF. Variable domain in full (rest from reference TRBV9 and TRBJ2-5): DSGVTQTPKHLITATGQRVTLRCSPRSGDLSVYWYQQSLDQGLQFLIQYYNGEERAKGNILERFSAQQFPDLHSELNLSSLELGDSALYFCASSVEGSQETQYFGPGTRLLVL.

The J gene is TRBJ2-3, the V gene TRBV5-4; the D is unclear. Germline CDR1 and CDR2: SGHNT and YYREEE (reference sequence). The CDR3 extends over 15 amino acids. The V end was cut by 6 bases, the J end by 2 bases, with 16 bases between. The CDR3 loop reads CASTATERHTDTQYF. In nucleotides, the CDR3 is TGTGCCAGCACCGCGACCGAGCGCCACACAGATACGCAGTATTTT.

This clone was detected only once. The CDR3: CASSLYIEVGTDTNTEAFF. DNA for the CDR3: TGTGCCAGCTCACTCTACATTGAGGTTGGGACAGACACGAACACTGAAGCTTTCTTT. The V gene is TRBV18, the J gene TRBJ1-1; 7 bases match TRBD1. Germline V gene lookup returns CDR1 KGHSH and CDR2 LQKENI. The V gene end was trimmed by 4 bases and the J gene end by 1 base; junction bases not matched to a gene: 18. The CDR3 extends over 19 amino acids.

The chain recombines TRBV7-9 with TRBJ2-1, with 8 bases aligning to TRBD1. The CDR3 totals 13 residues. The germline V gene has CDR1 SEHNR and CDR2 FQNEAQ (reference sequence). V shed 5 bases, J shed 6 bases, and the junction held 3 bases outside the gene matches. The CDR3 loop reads CASSAGQANEQFF. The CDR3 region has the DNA TGTGCCAGCAGCGCGGGACAGGCCAATGAGCAGTTCTTC.

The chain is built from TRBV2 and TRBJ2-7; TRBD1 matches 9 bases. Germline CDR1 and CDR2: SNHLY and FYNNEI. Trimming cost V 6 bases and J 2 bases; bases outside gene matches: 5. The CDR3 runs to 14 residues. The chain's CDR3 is CASRGQGRAYEQYF. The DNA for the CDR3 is TGTGCCAGCAGAGGACAGGGGAGAGCCTACGAGCAGTACTTC.

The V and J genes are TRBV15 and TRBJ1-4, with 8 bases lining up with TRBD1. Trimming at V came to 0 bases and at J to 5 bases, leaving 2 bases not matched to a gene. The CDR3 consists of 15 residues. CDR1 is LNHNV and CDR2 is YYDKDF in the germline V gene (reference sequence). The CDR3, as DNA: TGTGCCACCAGCAGAGATTACAGGGGGAATGAAAAACTGTTTTTT. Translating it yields CATSRDYRGNEKLFF.

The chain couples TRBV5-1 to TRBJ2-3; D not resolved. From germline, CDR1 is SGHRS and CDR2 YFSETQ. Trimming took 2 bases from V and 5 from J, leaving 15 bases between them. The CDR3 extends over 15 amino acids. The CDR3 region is CASSFARTTIDTQYF. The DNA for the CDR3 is TGCGCCAGCAGCTTCGCCCGGACCACAATAGATACGCAGTATTTT. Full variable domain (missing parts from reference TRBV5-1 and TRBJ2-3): KAGVTQTPRYLIKTRGQQVTLSCSPISGHRSVSWYQQTPGQGLQFLFEYFSETQRNKGNFPGRFSGRQFSNSRSEMNVSTLELGDSALYLCASSFARTTIDTQYFGPGTRLTVL.

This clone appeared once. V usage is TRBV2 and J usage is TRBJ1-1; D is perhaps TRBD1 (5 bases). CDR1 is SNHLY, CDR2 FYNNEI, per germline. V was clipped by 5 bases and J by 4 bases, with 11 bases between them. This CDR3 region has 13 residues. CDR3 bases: TGTGCCAGCAGTATCAAGGGGCCCACTGAAGCTTTCTTT. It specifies CASSIKGPTEAFF.

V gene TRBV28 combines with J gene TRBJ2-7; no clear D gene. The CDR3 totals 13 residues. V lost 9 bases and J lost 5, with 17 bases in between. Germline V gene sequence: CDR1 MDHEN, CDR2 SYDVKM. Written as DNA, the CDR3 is TGTGCCAGTCTAAGCACCAGAATCCACGAGCAGTACTTC. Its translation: CASLSTRIHEQYF.

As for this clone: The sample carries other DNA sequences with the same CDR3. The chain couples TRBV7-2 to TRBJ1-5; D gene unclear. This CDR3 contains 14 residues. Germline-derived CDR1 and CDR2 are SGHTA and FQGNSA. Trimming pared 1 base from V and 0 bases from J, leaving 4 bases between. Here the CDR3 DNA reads TGTGCCAGCAGCTTAGACTCTAGCAATCAGCCCCAGCATTTT. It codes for CASSLDSSNQPQHF.

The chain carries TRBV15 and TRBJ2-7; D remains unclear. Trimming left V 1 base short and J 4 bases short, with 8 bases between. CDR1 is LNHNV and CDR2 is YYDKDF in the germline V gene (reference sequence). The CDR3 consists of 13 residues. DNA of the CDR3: TGTGCCACCAGCAGAGGGGTTAAGTACGAGCAGTACTTC. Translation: CATSRGVKYEQYF.

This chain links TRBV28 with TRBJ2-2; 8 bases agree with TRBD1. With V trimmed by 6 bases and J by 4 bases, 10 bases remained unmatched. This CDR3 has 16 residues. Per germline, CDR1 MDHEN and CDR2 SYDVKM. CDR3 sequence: CASSLIPGGRTGELFF. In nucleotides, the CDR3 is TGTGCCAGCAGCCTGATTCCAGGGGGCCGCACCGGGGAGCTGTTTTTT.

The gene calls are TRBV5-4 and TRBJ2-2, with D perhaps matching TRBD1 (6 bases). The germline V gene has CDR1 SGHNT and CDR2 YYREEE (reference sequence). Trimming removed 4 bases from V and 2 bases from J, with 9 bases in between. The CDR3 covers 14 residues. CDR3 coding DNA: TGTGCCAGCAGCCGGACAGATAACACCGGGGAGCTGTTTTTT. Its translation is CASSRTDNTGELFF. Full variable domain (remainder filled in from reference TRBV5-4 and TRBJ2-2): ETGVTQSPTHLIKTRGQQVTLRCSSQSGHNTVSWYQQALGQGPQFIFQYYREEENGRGNFPPRFSGLQFPNYSSELNVNALELDDSALYLCASSRTDNTGELFFGEGSRLTVL.

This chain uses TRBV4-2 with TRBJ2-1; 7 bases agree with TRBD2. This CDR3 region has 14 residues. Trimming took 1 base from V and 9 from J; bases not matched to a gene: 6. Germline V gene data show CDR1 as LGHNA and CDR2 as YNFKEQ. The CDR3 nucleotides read TGTGCCAGCAGCCAAGGAACGCGGGAGTCTGAGCAGTTCTTC. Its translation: CASSQGTRESEQFF.

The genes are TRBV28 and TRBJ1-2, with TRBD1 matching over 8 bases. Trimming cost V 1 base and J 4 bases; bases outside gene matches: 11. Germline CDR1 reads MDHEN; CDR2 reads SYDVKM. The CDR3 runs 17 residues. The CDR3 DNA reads TGTGCCAGCAGTTTATTCCCACGGACAGGGCGCATCTATGGCTACACCTTC. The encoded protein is CASSLFPRTGRIYGYTF.

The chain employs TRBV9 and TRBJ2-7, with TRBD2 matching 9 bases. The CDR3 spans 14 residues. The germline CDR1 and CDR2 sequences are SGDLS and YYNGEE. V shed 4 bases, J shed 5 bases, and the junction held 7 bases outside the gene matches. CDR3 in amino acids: CASSNGLASHEQYF. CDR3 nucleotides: TGTGCCAGCAGCAACGGACTAGCGAGCCACGAGCAGTACTTC. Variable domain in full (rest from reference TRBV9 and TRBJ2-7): DSGVTQTPKHLITATGQRVTLRCSPRSGDLSVYWYQQSLDQGLQFLIQYYNGEERAKGNILERFSAQQFPDLHSELNLSSLELGDSALYFCASSNGLASHEQYFGPGTRLTVT.

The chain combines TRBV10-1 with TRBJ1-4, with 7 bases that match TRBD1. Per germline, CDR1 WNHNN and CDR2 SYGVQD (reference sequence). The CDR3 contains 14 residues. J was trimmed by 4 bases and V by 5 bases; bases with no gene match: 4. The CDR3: CASSRGGDNEKLFF. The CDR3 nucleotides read TGCGCCAGCAGTCGAGGGGGCGATAATGAAAAACTGTTTTTT.

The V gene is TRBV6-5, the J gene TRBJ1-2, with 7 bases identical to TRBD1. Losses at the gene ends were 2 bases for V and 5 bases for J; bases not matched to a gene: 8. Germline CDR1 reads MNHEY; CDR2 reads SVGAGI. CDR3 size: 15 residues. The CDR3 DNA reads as TGTGCCAGCAGTTACAGCGTTCAGGGGGGGTATGGCTACACCTTC. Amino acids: CASSYSVQGGYGYTF.

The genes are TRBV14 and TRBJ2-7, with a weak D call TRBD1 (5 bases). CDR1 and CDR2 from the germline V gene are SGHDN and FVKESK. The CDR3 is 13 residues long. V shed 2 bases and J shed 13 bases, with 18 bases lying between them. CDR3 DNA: TGTGCCAGCAGCCAAAGTCTCTTAGGGGTCATCTACTTC. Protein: CASSQSLLGVIYF.

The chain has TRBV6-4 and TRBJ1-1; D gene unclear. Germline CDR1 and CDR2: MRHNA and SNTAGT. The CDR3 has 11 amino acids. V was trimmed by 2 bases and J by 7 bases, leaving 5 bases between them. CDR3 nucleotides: TGTGCCAGCAGTGACGGAGTTGAAGCTTTCTTT. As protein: CASSDGVEAFF.

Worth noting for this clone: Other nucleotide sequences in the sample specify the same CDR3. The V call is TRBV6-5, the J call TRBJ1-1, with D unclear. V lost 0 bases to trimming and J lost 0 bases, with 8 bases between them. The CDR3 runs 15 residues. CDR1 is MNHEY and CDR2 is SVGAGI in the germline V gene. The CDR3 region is CASSYSGRLNTEAFF. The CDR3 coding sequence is TGTGCCAGCAGTTACTCTGGCAGACTGAACACTGAAGCTTTCTTT.